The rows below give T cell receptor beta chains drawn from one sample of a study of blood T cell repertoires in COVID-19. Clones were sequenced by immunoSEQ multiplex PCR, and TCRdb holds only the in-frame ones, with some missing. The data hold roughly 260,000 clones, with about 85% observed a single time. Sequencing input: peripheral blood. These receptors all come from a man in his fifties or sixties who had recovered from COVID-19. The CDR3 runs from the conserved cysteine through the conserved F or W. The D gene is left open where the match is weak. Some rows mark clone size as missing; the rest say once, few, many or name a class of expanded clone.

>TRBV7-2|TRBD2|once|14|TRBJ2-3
TGTGCCAGCAGCTTAGACCGGGGGGTCCCAACGCAGTATTTT
CASSLDRGVPTQYF
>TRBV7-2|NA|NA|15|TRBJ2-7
TGTGCCAGCAGCTTCAACCAGGGGGGTTCCTACGAGCAGTACTTC
CASSFNQGGSYEQYF
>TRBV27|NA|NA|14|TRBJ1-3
TGTGCCAGCAGTTCCGGGGGAAAAGTGTTCACCATATATTTT
CASSSGGKVFTIYF
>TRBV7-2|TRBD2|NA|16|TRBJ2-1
TGTGCCAGCAGCTTAGTGGGGGGGGTTTCCTACAATGAGCAGTTCTTC
CASSLVGGVSYNEQFF
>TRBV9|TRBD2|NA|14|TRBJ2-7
TGTGCCAGCAGCGTAGGGAAACCGGGGGGCGAGCAGTACTTC
CASSVGKPGGEQYF
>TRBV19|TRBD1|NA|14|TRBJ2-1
TGTGCCAGTAGTGTTGACAGGGGATGGGATGAGCAGTTCTTC
CASSVDRGWDEQFF
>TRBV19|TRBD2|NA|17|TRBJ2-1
TGTGCCAGTAGACCGAGGACTAGCGGGGGGACCAACAATGAGCAGTTCTTC
CASRPRTSGGTNNEQFF
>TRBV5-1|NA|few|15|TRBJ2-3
TGCGCCAGCAGCTCTGCGGGGGCCCCCACAGATACGCAGTATTTT
CASSSAGAPTDTQYF
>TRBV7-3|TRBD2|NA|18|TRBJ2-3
TGTGCCAGCAGCCGGACTAGCGGGGGGGCCGGTGGCACAGATACGCAGTATTTT
CASSRTSGGAGGTDTQYF
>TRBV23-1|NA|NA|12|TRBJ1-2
TGCGCCAGCAGTCAACGGACGGGGGGCTACACCTTC
CASSQRTGGYTF
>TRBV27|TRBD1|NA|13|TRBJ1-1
TGTGCCAGCGGGACAGGGATGAACACTGAAGCTTTCTTT
CASGTGMNTEAFF
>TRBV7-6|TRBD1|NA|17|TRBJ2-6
TGTGCCAGCAGCCTCGTAGGGGGCGTTTCTGGGGCCAACGTCCTGACTTTC
CASSLVGGVSGANVLTF
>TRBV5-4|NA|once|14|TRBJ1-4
TGTGCCAGCAGCTTCACAGGCGGGGGCGAAAAACTGTTTTTT
CASSFTGGGEKLFF
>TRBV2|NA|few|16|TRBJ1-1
TGTGCCAGCAGTGAGATTGAGGGTCTTGTCGGCGCTGAAGCTTTCTTT
CASSEIEGLVGAEAFF
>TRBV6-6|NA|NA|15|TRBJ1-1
TGTGCCAGCAGTTATGGCTTACAGGTCAACACTGAAGCTTTCTTT
CASSYGLQVNTEAFF
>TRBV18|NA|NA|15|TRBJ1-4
TGTGCCAGCTCTCCTAGGCCGGGGGGCGATGAAAAACTGTTTTTT
CASSPRPGGDEKLFF
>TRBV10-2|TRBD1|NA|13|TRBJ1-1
TGCGCCAGCAGTACAGGGGTAAACACTGAAGCTTTCTTT
CASSTGVNTEAFF
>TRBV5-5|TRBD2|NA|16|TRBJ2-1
TGTGCCAGCAGCCCCGGGGGCACCGGGGGGGCGTCCGAGCAGTTCTTC
CASSPGGTGGASEQFF
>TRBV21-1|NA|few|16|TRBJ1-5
TGTGCCAGCAGCACGTCGGCCAGGGGGAGATGTCAGCCCCAGCATTTT
CASSTSARGRCQPQHF
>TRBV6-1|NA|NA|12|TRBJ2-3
TGTGCCAGCAGTGACCTATTGTTAACGCAGTATTTT
CASSDLLLTQYF
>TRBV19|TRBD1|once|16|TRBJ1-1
TGTGCCAGTAGTACGGGACAGGTCCGCTGGAACACTGAAGCTTTCTTT
CASSTGQVRWNTEAFF
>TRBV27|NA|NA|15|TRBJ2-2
TGTGCCAGCAGTTTATCGATAGGGGTTGGCGGGGAGCTGTTTTTT
CASSLSIGVGGELFF
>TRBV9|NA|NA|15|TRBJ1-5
TGTGCCAGCAGCGTAGAGGCGGGGGGCAATCAGCCCCAGCATTTT
CASSVEAGGNQPQHF
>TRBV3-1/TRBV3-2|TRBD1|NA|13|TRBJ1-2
TGTGCCAGCAGCCACAGACAGGGGGATGGCTACACCTTC
CASSHRQGDGYTF
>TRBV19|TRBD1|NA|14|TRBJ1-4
TGTGCCAGTGGTGACCAGGGGGTCTTTGAAAAACTGTTTTTT
CASGDQGVFEKLFF
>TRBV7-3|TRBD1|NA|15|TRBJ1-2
TGTGCCAGCAGCTCCGGGTTGGGACAGGGGAGCGGCTACACCTTC
CASSSGLGQGSGYTF
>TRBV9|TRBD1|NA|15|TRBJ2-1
TGTGCCAGCAGCGTGCTACAGGGGGCGCTGAATGAGCAGTTCTTC
CASSVLQGALNEQFF
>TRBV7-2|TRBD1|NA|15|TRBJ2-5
TGTGCCAGCAGCTTGGGACAGGGTTACCAAGAGACCCAGTACTTC
CASSLGQGYQETQYF
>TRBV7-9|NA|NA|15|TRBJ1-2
TGTGCCAGCAGCCCACAGGGACAAATTAACTATGGCTACACCTTC
CASSPQGQINYGYTF
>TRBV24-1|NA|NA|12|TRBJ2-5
TGTGCCACCAGTCGAAGGAGGGAGACCCAGTACTTC
CATSRRRETQYF
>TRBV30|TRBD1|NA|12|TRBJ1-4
TGTGCCTGGAGTCGGGACAGTGAAAAACTGTTTTTT
CAWSRDSEKLFF
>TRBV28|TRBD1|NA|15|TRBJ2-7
TGTGCCAGCAGTCCCTCAGGGACAGGGGTCTACGAGCAGTACTTC
CASSPSGTGVYEQYF
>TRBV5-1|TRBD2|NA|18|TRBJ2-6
TGCGCCAGCAGCCGCCCGACTAGCTTTTTGGCTGGGGCCAACGTCCTGACTTTC
CASSRPTSFLAGANVLTF
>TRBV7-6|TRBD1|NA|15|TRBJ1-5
TGTGCCAGCAGCAGGGACAGGGGAAAGGATCAGCCCCAGCATTTT
CASSRDRGKDQPQHF
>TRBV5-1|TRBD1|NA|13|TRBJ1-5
TGCGCCAGCAGCTTTGGACAGGATCAGCCCCAGCATTTT
CASSFGQDQPQHF
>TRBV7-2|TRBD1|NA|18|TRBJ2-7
TGTGCCAGCAGTAAATGGACAGGGGGGATCAACATCTTACAGGAGCAGTACTTC
CASSKWTGGINILQEQYF
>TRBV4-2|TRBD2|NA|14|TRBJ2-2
TGTGCCAGCACCCGCGGGGGTTCGGACGGGGAGCTGTTTTTT
CASTRGGSDGELFF
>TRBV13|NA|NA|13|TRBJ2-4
TGTGCCAGCAGCTTGTTAAATACATACATTCAGTACTTC
CASSLLNTYIQYF
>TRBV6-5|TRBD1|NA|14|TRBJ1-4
TGTGCCAGCAGGACCGGGACAGGGGGAGAAAAACTGTTTTTT
CASRTGTGGEKLFF
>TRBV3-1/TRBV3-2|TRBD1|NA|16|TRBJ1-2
TGTGCCAGCAGCCAACGGACAGGACGAGCTAACTATGGCTACACCTTC
CASSQRTGRANYGYTF
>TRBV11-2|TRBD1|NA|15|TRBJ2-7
TGTGCCAGCAGCTCAAGACAGGGGACACACAACGAGCAGTACTTC
CASSSRQGTHNEQYF
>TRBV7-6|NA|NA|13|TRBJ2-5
TGTGCCAGCAGCTTAGGACTTGGGGAGACCCAGTACTTC
CASSLGLGETQYF
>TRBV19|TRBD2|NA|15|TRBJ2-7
TGTGCCAGTAGTATCGGCGGGGGGTACTCCTACGAGCAGTACTTC
CASSIGGGYSYEQYF
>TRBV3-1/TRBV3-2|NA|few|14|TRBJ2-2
TGTGCCAGCAGCCAAGCGGGGTCCACCGGGGAGCTGTTTTTT
CASSQAGSTGELFF
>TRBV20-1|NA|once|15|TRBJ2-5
TGCAGTGCTAGTAATGGCGCCAGGAAAGAAGAGACCCAGTACTTC
CSASNGARKEETQYF
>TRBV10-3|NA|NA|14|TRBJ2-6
TGTGCCATCAGTCAGGGCCCTGGGGCCAACGTCCTGACTTTC
CAISQGPGANVLTF
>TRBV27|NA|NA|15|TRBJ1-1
TGTGCCAGCAGTTTAAGGGACAACCGATACACTGAAGCTTTCTTT
CASSLRDNRYTEAFF
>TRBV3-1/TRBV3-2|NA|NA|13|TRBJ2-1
TGTGCCAGCAGCCACCGACAGGACAATGAGCAGTTCTTC
CASSHRQDNEQFF
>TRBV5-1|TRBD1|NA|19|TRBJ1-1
TGCGCCAGCAGCCTCAAGACAGGGGGCGCGATGAGGGCTAACACTGAAGCTTTCTTT
CASSLKTGGAMRANTEAFF
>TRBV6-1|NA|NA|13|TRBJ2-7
TGTGCCAGCAGTGAAACCAGGGCCCACGAGCAGTACTTC
CASSETRAHEQYF
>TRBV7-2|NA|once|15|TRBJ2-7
TGTGCCAGCAGCCCCCTAGGTGGCGGGGCATACGAGCAGTACTTC
CASSPLGGGAYEQYF
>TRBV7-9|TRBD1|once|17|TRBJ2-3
TGTGCCAGCAGCCAGACAGGGCCCCGAGGGGGCACAGATACGCAGTATTTT
CASSQTGPRGGTDTQYF
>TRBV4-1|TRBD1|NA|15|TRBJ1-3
TGCGCCAGCAGCCAGGACAGGGGCTCTGGAAACACCATATATTTT
CASSQDRGSGNTIYF
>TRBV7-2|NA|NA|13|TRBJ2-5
TGTGCCAGCAGCTTAGCGGCCCAAGAGACCCAGTACTTC
CASSLAAQETQYF
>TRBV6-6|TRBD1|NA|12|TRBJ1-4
TGTGCTACGACAGGGGAGGTTGAAAAACTGTTTTTT
CATTGEVEKLFF
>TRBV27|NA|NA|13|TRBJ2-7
TGTGCCAGCAGTAAGAAGCCTGAGGGCGAGCAGTACTTC
CASSKKPEGEQYF
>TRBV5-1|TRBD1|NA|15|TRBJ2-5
TGCGCCAGCAGCCGGACGGGACAGGGGGAAGAGACCCAGTACTTC
CASSRTGQGEETQYF
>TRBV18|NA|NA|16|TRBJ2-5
TGTGCCAGCTCACCCCCGGGCAGGGCGTACCAAGAGACCCAGTACTTC
CASSPPGRAYQETQYF
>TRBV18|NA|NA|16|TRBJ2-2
TGTGCCAGCTCACCGAGGCTAGCTTCGAACACCGGGGAGCTGTTTTTT
CASSPRLASNTGELFF
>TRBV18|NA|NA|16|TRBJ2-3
TGTGCCAGCTCACCACGGGCGGGTGGGGGCACAGATACGCAGTATTTT
CASSPRAGGGTDTQYF